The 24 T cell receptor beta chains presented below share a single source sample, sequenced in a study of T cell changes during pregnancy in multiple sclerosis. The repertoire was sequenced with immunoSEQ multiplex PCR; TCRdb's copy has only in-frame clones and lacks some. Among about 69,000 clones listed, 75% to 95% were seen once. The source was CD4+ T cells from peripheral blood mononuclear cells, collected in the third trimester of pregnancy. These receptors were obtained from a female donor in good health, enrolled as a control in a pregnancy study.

CDR3 in DNA: TGTGCCAGCAGCCCCAGTCCTAATTCACCCCTCCACTTT. Translating it yields CASSPSPNSPLHF. The chain links TRBV11-2 to TRBJ1-6, with D uncertain. The CDR3 runs 13 residues. The V end lost 5 bases, the J end lost 6 bases, and 8 bases lay between the germline ends. The germline CDR1 and CDR2 sequences are SGHAT and FQNNGV.

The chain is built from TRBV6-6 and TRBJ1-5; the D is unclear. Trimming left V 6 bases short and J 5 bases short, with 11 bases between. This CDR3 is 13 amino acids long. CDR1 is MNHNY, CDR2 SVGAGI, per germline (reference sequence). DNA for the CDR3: TGTGCCAGCAGGGTCAGTGATTATCAGCCCCAGCATTTT. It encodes CASRVSDYQPQHF.

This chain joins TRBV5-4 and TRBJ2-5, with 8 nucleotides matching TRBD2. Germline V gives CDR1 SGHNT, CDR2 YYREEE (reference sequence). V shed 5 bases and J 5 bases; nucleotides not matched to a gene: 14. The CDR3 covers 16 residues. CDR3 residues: CASSFPQRGGYETQYF. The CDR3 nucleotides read TGTGCCAGCAGTTTCCCCCAACGGGGGGGGTATGAGACCCAGTACTTC.

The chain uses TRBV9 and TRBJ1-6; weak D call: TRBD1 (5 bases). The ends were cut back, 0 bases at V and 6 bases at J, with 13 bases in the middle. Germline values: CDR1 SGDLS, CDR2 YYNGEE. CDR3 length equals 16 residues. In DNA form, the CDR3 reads TGTGCCAGCAGCGTAGAGCCAGGGATCAGTAATTCACCCCTCCACTTT. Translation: CASSVEPGISNSPLHF.

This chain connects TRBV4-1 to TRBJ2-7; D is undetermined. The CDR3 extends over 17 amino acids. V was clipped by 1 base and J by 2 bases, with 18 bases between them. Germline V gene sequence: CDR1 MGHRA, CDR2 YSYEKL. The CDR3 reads CASSQGLRGRPPYEQYF. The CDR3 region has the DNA TGCGCCAGCAGCCAAGGGCTTCGTGGGCGCCCGCCCTACGAGCAGTACTTC.

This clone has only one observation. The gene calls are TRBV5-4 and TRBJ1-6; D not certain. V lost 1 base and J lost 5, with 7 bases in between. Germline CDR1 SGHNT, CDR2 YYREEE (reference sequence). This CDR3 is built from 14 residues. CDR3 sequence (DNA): TGTGCCAGCAGCTTGATAAGCGATAATTCACCCCTCCACTTT. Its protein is CASSLISDNSPLHF.

For the CDR3, the DNA is TGTGCCAGCAGTTCAGACAGGGTTGGGGGAACTCAGCCCCAGCATTTT. Protein sequence: CASSSDRVGGTQPQHF. The chain uses TRBV6-5 and TRBJ1-5, with TRBD1 matching 7 bases. Germline CDR1 MNHEY, CDR2 SVGAGI. The CDR3 length is 16 residues. The J segment lost 6 bases and the V segment lost 4 bases, leaving 12 bases of the junction unmatched.

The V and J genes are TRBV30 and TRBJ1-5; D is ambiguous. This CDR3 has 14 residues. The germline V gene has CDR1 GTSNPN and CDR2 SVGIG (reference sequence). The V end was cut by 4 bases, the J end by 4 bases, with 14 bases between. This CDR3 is CAWTPTGGNQPQHF. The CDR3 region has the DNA TGTGCCTGGACCCCGACGGGTGGAAATCAGCCCCAGCATTTT.

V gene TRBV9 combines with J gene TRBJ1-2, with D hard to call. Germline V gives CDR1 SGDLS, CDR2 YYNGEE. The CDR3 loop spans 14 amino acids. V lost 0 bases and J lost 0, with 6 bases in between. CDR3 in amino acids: CASSVDPANYGYTF. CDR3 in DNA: TGTGCCAGCAGCGTAGATCCAGCTAACTATGGCTACACCTTC. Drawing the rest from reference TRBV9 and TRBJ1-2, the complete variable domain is DSGVTQTPKHLITATGQRVTLRCSPRSGDLSVYWYQQSLDQGLQFLIQYYNGEERAKGNILERFSAQQFPDLHSELNLSSLELGDSALYFCASSVDPANYGYTFGSGTRLTVV.

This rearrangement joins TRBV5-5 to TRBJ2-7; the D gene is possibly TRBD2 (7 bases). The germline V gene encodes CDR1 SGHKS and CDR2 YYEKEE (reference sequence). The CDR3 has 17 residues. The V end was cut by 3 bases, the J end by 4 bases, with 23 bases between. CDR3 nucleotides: TGTGCCAGCAGCTCGATAGCCGCGGGGGCGGAGTGGTACGAGCAGTACTTC. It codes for CASSSIAAGAEWYEQYF.

The CDR3 DNA follows: TGTGCCAGCAGTGGAGTAGGGAGCATAGGGAAAGAACTGTTTTTT. Translation gives CASSGVGSIGKELFF. V and J are TRBV2 and TRBJ1-4; no clear D gene. The CDR3 totals 15 residues. CDR1 is SNHLY and CDR2 is FYNNEI in the germline V gene. V was shortened by 4 bases and J by 12 bases, with 21 bases between the two germline ends.

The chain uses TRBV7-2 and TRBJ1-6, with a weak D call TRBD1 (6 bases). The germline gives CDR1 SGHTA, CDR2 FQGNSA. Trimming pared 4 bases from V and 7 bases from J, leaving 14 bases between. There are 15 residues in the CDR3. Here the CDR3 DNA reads TGTGCCAGCAGCTCTACAGGGTTGGGAAATTCACCCCTCCACTTT. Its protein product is CASSSTGLGNSPLHF.

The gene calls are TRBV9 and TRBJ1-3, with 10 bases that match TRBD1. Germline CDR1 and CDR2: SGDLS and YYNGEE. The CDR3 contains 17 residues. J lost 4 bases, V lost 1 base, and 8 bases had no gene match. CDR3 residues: CASSVTPGTGDGNTIYF. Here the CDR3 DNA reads TGTGCCAGCAGCGTAACGCCCGGGACAGGGGACGGAAACACCATATATTTT.

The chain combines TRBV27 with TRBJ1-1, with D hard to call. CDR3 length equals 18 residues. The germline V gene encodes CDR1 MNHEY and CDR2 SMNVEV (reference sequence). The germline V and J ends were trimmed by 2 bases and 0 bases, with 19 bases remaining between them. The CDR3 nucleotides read TGTGCCAGCAGTTTAGTGGGTGGCCGACTGAACTTGAACACTGAAGCTTTCTTT. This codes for CASSLVGGRLNLNTEAFF.

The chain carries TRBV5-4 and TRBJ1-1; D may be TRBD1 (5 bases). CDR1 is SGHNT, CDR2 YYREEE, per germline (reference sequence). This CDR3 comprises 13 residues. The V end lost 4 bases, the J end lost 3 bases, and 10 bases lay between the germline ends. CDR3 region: CASSRGVDTEAFF. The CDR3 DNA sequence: TGTGCCAGCAGCAGGGGCGTCGACACTGAAGCTTTCTTT.

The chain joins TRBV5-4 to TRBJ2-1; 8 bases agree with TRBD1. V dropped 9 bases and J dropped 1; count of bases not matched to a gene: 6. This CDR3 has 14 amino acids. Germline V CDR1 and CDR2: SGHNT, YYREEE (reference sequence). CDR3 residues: CAIGQGQSYNEQFF. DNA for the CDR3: TGTGCCATAGGACAGGGTCAATCCTACAATGAGCAGTTCTTC.

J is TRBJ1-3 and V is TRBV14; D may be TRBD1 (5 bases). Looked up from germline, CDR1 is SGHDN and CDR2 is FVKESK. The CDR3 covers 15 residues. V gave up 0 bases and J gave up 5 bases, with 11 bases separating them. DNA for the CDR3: TGTGCCAGCAGCCAAGATAGAGACAGACGAAACACCATATATTTT. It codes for CASSQDRDRRNTIYF.

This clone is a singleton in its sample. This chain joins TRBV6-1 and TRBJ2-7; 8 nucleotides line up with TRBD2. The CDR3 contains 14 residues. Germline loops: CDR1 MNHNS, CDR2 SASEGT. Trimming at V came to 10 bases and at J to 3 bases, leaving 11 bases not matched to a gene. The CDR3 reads CANSKSGGIYEQYF. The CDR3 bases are TGTGCCAACTCCAAAAGCGGGGGAATCTACGAGCAGTACTTC.

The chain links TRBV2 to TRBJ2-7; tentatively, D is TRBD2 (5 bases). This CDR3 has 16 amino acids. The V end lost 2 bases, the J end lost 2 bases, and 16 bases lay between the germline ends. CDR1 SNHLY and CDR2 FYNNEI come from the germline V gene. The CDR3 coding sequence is TGTGCCAGCAGTGAAATGGGGTTCCCGGGGACCTACGAGCAGTACTTC. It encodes CASSEMGFPGTYEQYF.

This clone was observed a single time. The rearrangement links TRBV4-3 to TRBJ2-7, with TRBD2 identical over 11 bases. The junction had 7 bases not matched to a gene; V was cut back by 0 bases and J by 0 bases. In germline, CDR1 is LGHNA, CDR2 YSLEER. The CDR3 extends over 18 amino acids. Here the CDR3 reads CASSQELIAGGHSYEQYF. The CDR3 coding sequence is TGCGCCAGCAGCCAAGAGCTAATAGCGGGGGGGCACTCCTACGAGCAGTACTTC.

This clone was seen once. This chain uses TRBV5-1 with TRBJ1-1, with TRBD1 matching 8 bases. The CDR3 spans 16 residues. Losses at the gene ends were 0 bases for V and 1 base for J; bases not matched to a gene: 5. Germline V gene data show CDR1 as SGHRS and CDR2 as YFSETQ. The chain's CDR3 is CASSLGDRRRNTEAFF. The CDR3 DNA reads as TGCGCCAGCAGCTTGGGGGACAGGAGAAGGAACACTGAAGCTTTCTTT. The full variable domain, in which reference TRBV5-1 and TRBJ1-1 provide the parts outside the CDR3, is KAGVTQTPRYLIKTRGQQVTLSCSPISGHRSVSWYQQTPGQGLQFLFEYFSETQRNKGNFPGRFSGRQFSNSRSEMNVSTLELGDSALYLCASSLGDRRRNTEAFFGQGTRLTVV.

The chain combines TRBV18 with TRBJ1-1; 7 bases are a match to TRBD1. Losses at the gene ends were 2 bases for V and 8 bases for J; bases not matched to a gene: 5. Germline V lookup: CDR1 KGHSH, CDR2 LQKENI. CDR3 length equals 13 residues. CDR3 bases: TGTGCCAGCTCACCAGAGGGGGCGCGGGAAGCTTTCTTT. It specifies CASSPEGAREAFF.

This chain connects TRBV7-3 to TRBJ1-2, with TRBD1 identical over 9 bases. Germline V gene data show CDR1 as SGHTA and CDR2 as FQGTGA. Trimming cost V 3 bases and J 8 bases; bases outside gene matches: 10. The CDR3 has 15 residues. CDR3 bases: TGTGCCAGCAGCTTGGGTCCGGGACAGGGTTTCGGCTACACCTTC. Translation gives CASSLGPGQGFGYTF.

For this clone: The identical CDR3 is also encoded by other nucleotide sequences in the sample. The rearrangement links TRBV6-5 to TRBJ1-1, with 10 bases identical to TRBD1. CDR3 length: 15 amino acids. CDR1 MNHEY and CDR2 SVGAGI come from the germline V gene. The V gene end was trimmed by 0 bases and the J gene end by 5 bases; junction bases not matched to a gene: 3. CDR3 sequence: CASSYSGQGDTEAFF. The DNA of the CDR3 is TGTGCCAGCAGTTACTCCGGACAGGGGGATACTGAAGCTTTCTTT.